Below are 9 T cell receptor beta chains sequenced from a single sample in a study of T cells after yellow fever vaccination. TCRdb re-derived calls from the 5' RACE reads in MiXCR, one entry per CDR3 protein. In the table there are about 300,000 distinct CDR3 sequences, approximately 4.2% of which are singletons. The input for sequencing was PBMCs, taken 5 days after the yellow fever booster vaccination. These receptors were taken from a man aged 18 to 29 who received the YFV17D yellow fever vaccine.

This clonotype was observed a handful of times. The J gene is TRBJ1-6, the V gene TRBV11-2, with TRBD1 matching over 8 bases. V was clipped by 4 bases and J by 10 bases; unmatched bases: 9. CDR3 length: 15 amino acids. The germline V gene encodes CDR1 SGHAT and CDR2 FQNNGV. In DNA, the CDR3 is TGTGCCAGCAGCTGGCAGACAGGGGAGGGGTCACCCCTCCACTTT. Its translation is CASSWQTGEGSPLHF.

The chain joins TRBV11-2 to TRBJ2-7, with D possibly matching TRBD1 (6 bases). Germline assignment: CDR1 SGHAT and CDR2 FQNNGV. This CDR3 is built from 12 residues. V gave up 8 bases and J gave up 4 bases, with 12 bases separating them. The CDR3 sequence is CASQTRGYEQYV. The CDR3 coding sequence is TGTGCCAGCCAAACGAGGGGGTACGAGCAGTACGTC.

This clonotype was detected ten times or more. The CDR3 protein is CASEGNANTEAFF. The CDR3 DNA sequence: TGCGCCAGCGAAGGAAACGCGAACACTGAAGCTTTCTTT. V is TRBV5-1 and J is TRBJ1-1; unclear D gene. The V end was cut by 7 bases, the J end by 1 base, with 11 bases between. The length of the CDR3 is 13 residues. CDR1 and CDR2 from the germline V gene are SGHRS and YFSETQ.

This chain connects TRBV3-1 to TRBJ2-2, with D unresolved. This CDR3 comprises 13 residues. V was shortened by 8 bases and J by 0 bases, with 7 bases between the two germline ends. The germline V gene has CDR1 LGHDT and CDR2 YNNKEL (reference sequence). CDR3 DNA sequence: TGTGCCAGCGGGGATACGAACACCGGGGAGCTGTTTTTT. As protein: CASGDTNTGELFF.

This chain links TRBV7-2 with TRBJ2-1; D is possibly TRBD2 (5 bases). Germline CDR1 and CDR2: SGHTA and FQGNSA. This CDR3 is built from 15 residues. Between the trimmed V and J ends, which lost 2 bases and 15 bases, there was a span of 23 bases. The CDR3 protein is CASSLPLRAPSRGFF. The CDR3 DNA sequence: TGTGCCAGCAGCTTACCTTTGCGGGCCCCGTCCCGGGGGTTCTTC.

This clonotype has at least ten counts. The chain employs TRBV12-3 or TRBV12-4 and TRBJ1-2; D gene unclear. The germline V and J ends were trimmed by 1 base and 0 bases, with 6 bases remaining between them. This CDR3 is built from 14 residues. This CDR3 is CASSLDLANYGYTF. As DNA, the CDR3 is TGTGCCAGCAGTTTAGATTTGGCTAACTATGGCTACACCTTC.

This clonotype was picked up many times. The chain recombines TRBV5-5 with TRBJ1-2; unclear D gene. This CDR3 has 15 amino acids. Germline lookup yields CDR1 SGHKS and CDR2 YYEKEE (reference sequence). V was clipped by 1 base and J by 0 bases, with 10 bases between them. The CDR3 is CASSLRGEANYGYTF. In DNA, the CDR3 is TGTGCCAGCAGCTTGAGAGGAGAAGCTAACTATGGCTACACCTTC.

This clonotype was counted a few times. The chain links TRBV5-1 to TRBJ2-7, with TRBD1 identical over 7 bases. Per germline, CDR1 SGHRS and CDR2 YFSETQ. Trimming at V came to 1 base and at J to 3 bases, leaving 7 bases not matched to a gene. This CDR3 has 15 residues. DNA of the CDR3: TGCGCCAGCAGCTTGAGGACAGGCGATATCTACGAGCAGTACTTC. This codes for CASSLRTGDIYEQYF.

This clonotype was recorded a few times. This chain links TRBV28 with TRBJ1-5; D gene uncertain. V shed 1 base and J shed 5 bases, with 6 bases lying between them. Germline V gives CDR1 MDHEN, CDR2 SYDVKM. This CDR3 has 13 amino acids. The CDR3 reads CASSLFFDQPQHF. CDR3 bases: TGTGCCAGCAGTTTATTCTTTGATCAGCCCCAGCATTTT.